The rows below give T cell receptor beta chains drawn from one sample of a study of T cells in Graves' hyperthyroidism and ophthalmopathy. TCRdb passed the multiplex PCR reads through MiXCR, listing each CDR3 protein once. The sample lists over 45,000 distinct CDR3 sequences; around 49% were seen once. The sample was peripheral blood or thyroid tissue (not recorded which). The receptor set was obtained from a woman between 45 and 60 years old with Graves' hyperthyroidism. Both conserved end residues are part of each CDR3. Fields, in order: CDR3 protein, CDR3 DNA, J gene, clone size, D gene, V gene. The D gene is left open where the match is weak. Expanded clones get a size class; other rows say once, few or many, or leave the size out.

CDR3: CASSFHKNSPLRF
DNA: TGTGCCAGCAGCTTCCACAAGAATTCACCCCTCCGCTTT
J: TRBJ1-6
size: few
D: NA
V: TRBV7-8

CDR3: CNVAQGPNQPQHF
DNA: TGCAATGTCGCACAGGGGCCCAATCAGCCCCAGCATTTT
J: TRBJ1-5
size: once
D: TRBD1
V: TRBV20-1

CDR3: CATRAANTEAFF
DNA: TGTGCCACCAGGGCAGCCAACACTGAAGCTTTCTTT
J: TRBJ1-1
size: many
D: NA
V: TRBV3-1

CDR3: CSVSSGSTDYGYTF
DNA: TGCAGTGTTTCCTCGGGCTCCACGGACTATGGCTACACCTTC
J: TRBJ1-2
size: NA
D: NA
V: TRBV20-1

CDR3: CASNLGTSNTEPLF
DNA: TGTGCCAGCAACCTCGGGACATCGAACACTGAACCTCTCTTT
J: TRBJ1-1
size: NA
D: NA
V: TRBV7-6

CDR3: CASRPQQYSNQPQHF
DNA: TGTGCCAGCCGCCCCCAACAGTATAGCAATCAGCCCCAGCATTTT
J: TRBJ1-5
size: many
D: NA
V: TRBV6-6

CDR3: CASSPRVTGNYGSTF
DNA: TGTGCCAGCAGCCCCCGAGTTACAGGGAACTATGGCTCCACCTTC
J: TRBJ1-2
size: many
D: NA
V: TRBV7-9

CDR3: CASSSRGQGTGANVLTF
DNA: TGTGCCAGCAGCTCCAGGGGACAGGGCACTGGGGCCAACGTCCTGACTTTC
J: TRBJ2-6
size: NA
D: TRBD1
V: TRBV7-9

CDR3: CASRNGGRAGAGAEKLFF
DNA: TGTGCCAGCAGGAACGGGGGGCGTGCCGGGGCAGGGGCTGAAAAACTGTTTTTT
J: TRBJ1-4
size: once
D: NA
V: TRBV6-5

CDR3: CASTNRWRGNQPQHF
DNA: TGTGCCAGTACCAATAGGTGGAGGGGCAATCAGCCCCAGCATTTT
J: TRBJ1-5
size: many
D: NA
V: TRBV19

CDR3: CASSLQGGGYGYTF
DNA: TGTGCCAGCAGCCTCCAAGGGGGCGGCTATGGCTACACCTTC
J: TRBJ1-2
size: many
D: TRBD1
V: TRBV3-1

CDR3: CASSPGERDNQPQHF
DNA: TGTGCCAGCAGCCCGGGAGAGCGAGACAATCAGCCCCAGCATTTT
J: TRBJ1-5
size: many
D: NA
V: TRBV7-6

CDR3: CASRIGTSGTGELFF
DNA: TGTGCCAGCAGGATCGGGACTAGCGGGACCGGGGAGCTGTTTTTT
J: TRBJ2-2
size: few
D: TRBD2
V: TRBV6-6

CDR3: CSATSGRSYEQYF
DNA: TGCAGTGCGACTAGCGGGAGGTCCTACGAGCAGTACTTC
J: TRBJ2-7
size: once
D: TRBD2
V: TRBV20-1

CDR3: CSVGGRQGYTF
DNA: TGCAGCGTTGGGGGACGGCAAGGCTACACCTTC
J: TRBJ1-2
size: NA
D: NA
V: TRBV29-1

CDR3: CASSLDTNYGYTF
DNA: TGTGCCAGCAGCCTGGACACTAACTATGGCTACACCTTC
J: TRBJ1-2
size: NA
D: NA
V: TRBV7-9

CDR3: CASSEFAREGSYTF
DNA: TGTGCCAGCAGTGAATTCGCCAGGGAAGGGAGCTACACCTTC
J: TRBJ1-2
size: NA
D: NA
V: TRBV25-1

CDR3: CASRPSWGGQETQYF
DNA: TGTGCCAGCAGGCCCTCGTGGGGGGGGCAAGAGACCCAGTACTTC
J: TRBJ2-5
size: NA
D: TRBD2
V: TRBV12-3/TRBV12-4

CDR3: CASSPSAGTEAFF
DNA: TGTGCCAGCAGCCCCTCAGCTGGCACTGAAGCTTTCTTT
J: TRBJ1-1
size: NA
D: NA
V: TRBV11-2

CDR3: CASSPGSTRTEAFF
DNA: TGTGCCAGCAGCCCGGGGTCCACCAGGACTGAAGCTTTCTTT
J: TRBJ1-1
size: many
D: NA
V: TRBV7-9

CDR3: CSASGTINQPQHF
DNA: TGCAGTGCGAGCGGGACAATCAATCAGCCCCAGCATTTT
J: TRBJ1-5
size: many
D: NA
V: TRBV20-1

CDR3: CASSVAPRGGGGTGNTIYF
DNA: TGTGCCAGCAGCGTAGCCCCCCGGGGAGGTGGGGGTACTGGAAACACCATATATTTT
J: TRBJ1-3
size: NA
D: NA
V: TRBV9

CDR3: CSARDRGTLFGYTF
DNA: TGCAGTGCTAGAGATCGTGGGACCCTCTTTGGCTACACCTTC
J: TRBJ1-2
size: NA
D: NA
V: TRBV20-1

CDR3: CSARNSGRWETQYF
DNA: TGCAGTGCTAGGAATAGCGGGAGGTGGGAGACCCAGTACTTC
J: TRBJ2-5
size: many
D: TRBD2
V: TRBV20-1

CDR3: CASRQQGSHNEKLFF
DNA: TGTGCCAGTAGGCAACAGGGTAGTCATAATGAAAAACTGTTTTTT
J: TRBJ1-4
size: many
D: NA
V: TRBV19

CDR3: CSASQGGISYEQYF
DNA: TGCAGTGCTAGTCAGGGAGGTATATCCTACGAGCAGTACTTC
J: TRBJ2-7
size: NA
D: NA
V: TRBV20-1

CDR3: CASSLGGLPDTQYF
DNA: TGTGCCAGCAGCTTAGGAGGACTCCCAGATACGCAGTATTTT
J: TRBJ2-3
size: NA
D: NA
V: TRBV11-2

CDR3: CAISEQSAVEQYF
DNA: TGTGCCATCAGTGAACAGTCCGCTGTTGAGCAGTACTTC
J: TRBJ2-7
size: NA
D: NA
V: TRBV10-3

CDR3: CASSYSTLAGGPQETQYF
DNA: TGTGCCAGCAGTTACTCTACTCTAGCGGGAGGGCCCCAAGAGACCCAGTACTTC
J: TRBJ2-5
size: many
D: TRBD2
V: TRBV6-6

CDR3: CASSVLAAAEKLFF
DNA: TGTGCCAGCAGCGTATTGGCAGCCGCTGAGAAACTGTTTTTT
J: TRBJ1-4
size: NA
D: NA
V: TRBV9

CDR3: CASSLIGEGANVLTF
DNA: TGTGCCAGCAGCTTAATAGGGGAAGGGGCCAACGTCCTGACTTTC
J: TRBJ2-6
size: NA
D: NA
V: TRBV7-3

CDR3: CSARSTGGDSPLHF
DNA: TGCAGTGCTAGATCGACAGGGGGCGACTCACCCCTCCACTTT
J: TRBJ1-6
size: NA
D: TRBD1
V: TRBV20-1

CDR3: CSFVGDTEAFF
DNA: TGCAGCTTCGTGGGGGACACTGAAGCTTTCTTT
J: TRBJ1-1
size: NA
D: NA
V: TRBV29-1

CDR3: CATSRGGWNQPQHF
DNA: TGTGCCACCTCTAGGGGTGGGTGGAATCAGCCCCAGCATTTT
J: TRBJ1-5
size: many
D: NA
V: TRBV6-5

CDR3: CASNTDRAGEQYF
DNA: TGTGCCAGCAATACGGACAGGGCCGGGGAGCAGTACTTC
J: TRBJ2-7
size: NA
D: TRBD1
V: TRBV2

CDR3: CASSFTFGGNTIYF
DNA: TGTGCCAGCAGTTTCACATTCGGTGGAAACACCATATATTTT
J: TRBJ1-3
size: many
D: NA
V: TRBV28

CDR3: CASNPTGASNYGYTF
DNA: TGCGCCAGCAATCCGACAGGGGCTTCAAACTATGGCTACACCTTC
J: TRBJ1-2
size: NA
D: TRBD1
V: TRBV10-1

CDR3: CSARPGTDLDSYEQYF
DNA: TGCAGTGCTAGACCCGGGACAGACCTAGACTCCTACGAGCAGTACTTC
J: TRBJ2-7
size: many
D: TRBD1
V: TRBV20-1

CDR3: CASSLTSGGGDTQYF
DNA: TGTGCCAGCAGCTTGACTAGCGGGGGGGGAGATACGCAGTACTTC
J: TRBJ2-5
size: NA
D: TRBD2
V: TRBV7-2

CDR3: CSARGELAGQETQYF
DNA: TGCAGTGCTAGGGGGGAACTAGCGGGACAAGAGACCCAGTACTTC
J: TRBJ2-5
size: NA
D: TRBD2
V: TRBV20-1

CDR3: CASSRAGGTDTQYF
DNA: TGTGCCAGCAGTCGCGCAGGCGGCACAGATACGCAGTATTTT
J: TRBJ2-3
size: few
D: NA
V: TRBV6-5

CDR3: CSAILPVSGSTISYEQYF
DNA: TGCAGTGCTATTTTACCGGTCTCTGGAAGCACCATATCCTACGAGCAGTACTTC
J: TRBJ2-7
size: NA
D: NA
V: TRBV20-1

CDR3: CASSQGQGSGANVLTF
DNA: TGCGCCAGCAGCCAAGGACAGGGCTCTGGGGCCAACGTCCTGACTTTC
J: TRBJ2-6
size: NA
D: TRBD1
V: TRBV4-1

CDR3: CAIRLGQGHGYTF
DNA: TGTGCCATCAGACTAGGGCAGGGACATGGCTACACCTTC
J: TRBJ1-2
size: NA
D: NA
V: TRBV12-3/TRBV12-4

CDR3: CASGHLEAFF
DNA: TGTGCCAGTGGACACCTTGAAGCTTTCTTT
J: TRBJ1-1
size: once
D: NA
V: TRBV19

CDR3: CASLTRDLLFF
DNA: TGTGCCAGCCTTACCCGGGACCTTCTATTTTTT
J: TRBJ1-4
size: NA
D: NA
V: TRBV6-1

CDR3: CASSQDLLTSGQFF
DNA: TGCGCCAGCAGCCAAGATTTATTGACTAGCGGACAGTTCTTC
J: TRBJ2-1
size: NA
D: TRBD2
V: TRBV4-1

CDR3: CASLGGSSYNEQFF
DNA: TGTGCCAGCCTGGGGGGAAGCTCCTACAATGAGCAGTTCTTC
J: TRBJ2-1
size: NA
D: NA
V: TRBV6-5

CDR3: CASSELIGAGELFF
DNA: TGTGCCAGCAGTGAACTGATCGGCGCCGGGGAGCTGTTTTTT
J: TRBJ2-2
size: many
D: NA
V: TRBV6-1

CDR3: CAISESGGETYEQYF
DNA: TGTGCCATCAGTGAGTCGGGCGGGGAGACCTACGAGCAGTACTTC
J: TRBJ2-7
size: many
D: NA
V: TRBV10-3

CDR3: CAISEGSGRETQYF
DNA: TGTGCCATCAGTGAGGGCAGTGGTAGAGAGACCCAGTACTTC
J: TRBJ2-5
size: NA
D: NA
V: TRBV10-3

CDR3: CASQGQGTYGYTF
DNA: TGTGCCAGCCAGGGACAGGGGACCTATGGCTACACCTTC
J: TRBJ1-2
size: NA
D: TRBD1
V: TRBV11-2

CDR3: CASRSSGRAYEQYF
DNA: TGTGCCAGCAGGTCTAGCGGGAGGGCCTACGAGCAGTACTTC
J: TRBJ2-7
size: many
D: TRBD2
V: TRBV3-1

CDR3: CASSRLRDSPYEQYF
DNA: TGCGCCAGCAGCCGGCTCCGGGACTCACCCTACGAGCAGTACTTC
J: TRBJ2-7
size: many
D: NA
V: TRBV4-3